These 24 T cell receptor beta chains share one sample of origin, sequenced in a study of cytomegalovirus exposure and HLA in healthy donors. Clones were read by immunoSEQ multiplex PCR, and TCRdb kept only the in-frame ones, dropping some. The profile covers 220,000 or so clones, with around nine tenths appearing a single time and more than 1% taken by the ten largest. Sequenced material: PBMCs. These receptors came from a woman aged 18 to 35 in good health and CMV-seronegative.

The chain combines TRBV4-2 with TRBJ1-3; D gene unclear. V was cut by 0 bases and J by 3 bases, with 9 bases left in between. This CDR3 spans 15 amino acids. Looked up from germline, CDR1 is LGHNA and CDR2 is YNFKEQ. In DNA, the CDR3 is TGTGCCAGCAGCCAAGATCTGGAGAATGGAAACACCATATATTTT. It translates to CASSQDLENGNTIYF.

This chain connects TRBV5-4 to TRBJ2-5; 12 nucleotides align to TRBD1. The V gene end was trimmed by 4 bases and the J gene end by 5 bases; junction bases not matched to a gene: 9. The CDR3 consists of 16 residues. The germline gives CDR1 SGHNT, CDR2 YYREEE (reference sequence). The CDR3 loop is CASSPRGTGGSETQYF. CDR3 nucleotides: TGTGCCAGCAGCCCACGGGGGACAGGGGGCTCGGAGACCCAGTACTTC.

This clone occurred a few times. The chain uses TRBV5-1 and TRBJ1-2; maybe TRBD1 (5 bases). Deletions cut 0 bases from V and 7 bases from J, with 16 bases between. CDR1 and CDR2 (germline): SGHRS, YFSETQ. This CDR3 comprises 15 residues. DNA for the CDR3: TGCGCCAGCAGCTTGGATGTTCAGGGTGCCTCTGGCTACACCTTC. Translated, it gives CASSLDVQGASGYTF.

The chain has TRBV10-1 and TRBJ1-5, with a tentative D call TRBD1 (5 bases). Trimming pared 5 bases from V and 6 bases from J, leaving 8 bases between. The length of the CDR3 is 12 residues. Germline CDR1 and CDR2: WNHNN and SYGVQD (reference sequence). The CDR3 sequence: CASSIQGQPQHF. The CDR3 DNA reads TGCGCCAGCAGTATTCAGGGTCAGCCCCAGCATTTT.

V gene TRBV16 combines with J gene TRBJ2-7; 10 nucleotides line up with TRBD2. The germline V gene encodes CDR1 KGHSY and CDR2 FQNENV. After removal of 3 bases from V and 5 bases from J, the junction contained 7 bases not matched to a gene. The length of the CDR3 is 15 residues. The CDR3 loop reads CASSHGLAETNEQYF. The CDR3, as DNA: TGTGCCAGCAGCCACGGACTAGCGGAGACCAACGAGCAGTACTTC.

This chain connects TRBV10-2 to TRBJ2-7, with D possibly matching TRBD1 (5 bases). This CDR3 contains 13 residues. V was cut by 6 bases and J by 3 bases, with 12 bases left in between. Germline CDR1 and CDR2: WSHSY and SAAADI. CDR3 in amino acids: CASSVTVLYEQYF. CDR3 sequence (DNA): TGCGCCAGCAGCGTGACAGTGCTCTACGAGCAGTACTTC.

The chain couples TRBV6-1 to TRBJ1-5; D unclear. Germline CDR1 and CDR2: MNHNS and SASEGT. V shed 7 bases and J shed 0 bases, with 7 bases lying between them. The CDR3 extends over 13 amino acids. This CDR3 is CASTPNSNQPQHF. CDR3 nucleotide sequence: TGTGCCAGCACCCCTAATAGCAATCAGCCCCAGCATTTT.

The rearrangement joins TRBV6-6 to TRBJ2-6; perhaps TRBD2 as D (6 bases). Germline lookup yields CDR1 MNHNY and CDR2 SVGAGI (reference sequence). Between the trimmed V and J ends, which lost 5 bases and 8 bases, there was a span of 13 bases. The CDR3 has 14 residues. DNA of the CDR3: TGTGCCAGCAGTCGGACGGGGGTACCCAACGTCCTGACTTTC. The encoded protein is CASSRTGVPNVLTF.

As DNA, the CDR3 is TGTGCCAGCAGTGAGCACAACACTGAAGCTTTCTTT. Residues: CASSEHNTEAFF. This chain connects TRBV27 to TRBJ1-1; D unresolved. Germline V lookup: CDR1 MNHEY, CDR2 SMNVEV (reference sequence). The V and J ends lost 5 bases and 2 bases respectively, with 6 bases between them. This CDR3 is built from 12 residues.

In its sample, this clone was seen a few times. This chain uses TRBV30 with TRBJ1-1; the D gene is possibly TRBD1 (5 bases). With 0 bases removed from V and 4 bases from J, the gap between germline ends came to 9 bases. Germline lookup yields CDR1 GTSNPN and CDR2 SVGIG (reference sequence). This CDR3 region has 13 residues. The CDR3 bases are TGTGCCTGGAGTGTACGGGGGGGCACTGAAGCTTTCTTT. It yields the protein CAWSVRGGTEAFF.

The CDR3 sequence: CASSPDRVETQYF. The CDR3 DNA follows: TGTGCCAGCAGCCCCGACAGGGTTGAGACCCAGTACTTC. The genes are TRBV7-9 and TRBJ2-5; the match to TRBD1 covers 7 bases. Per germline, CDR1 SEHNR and CDR2 FQNEAQ (reference sequence). V lost 5 bases and J lost 5; bases outside the gene matches: 5. The CDR3 loop spans 13 amino acids.

This chain joins TRBV28 and TRBJ2-5; 11 bases map to TRBD1. The CDR3 length is 16 residues. V gave up 4 bases and J gave up 4 bases; unmatched junction bases: 8. CDR1 and CDR2 from the germline V gene are MDHEN and SYDVKM. CDR3 nucleotides: TGTGCCAGCAGTTCCGCGGGACAGGGGGTCGGAGAGACCCAGTACTTC. The encoded protein is CASSSAGQGVGETQYF. The whole variable domain, remainder taken from reference TRBV28 and TRBJ2-5, is DVKVTQSSRYLVKRTGEKVFLECVQDMDHENMFWYRQDPGLGLRLIYFSYDVKMKEKGDIPEGYSVSREKKERFSLILESASTNQTSMYLCASSSAGQGVGETQYFGPGTRLLVL.

This clone appeared once. The chain recombines TRBV2 with TRBJ1-6, with D possibly matching TRBD1 (5 bases). Trimming left V 7 bases short and J 0 bases short, with 10 bases between. This CDR3 is built from 15 residues. Germline CDR1 reads SNHLY; CDR2 reads FYNNEI. The DNA of the CDR3 is TGTGCCAGCACGGTAGACAGCTCCTATAATTCACCCCTCCACTTT. It translates to CASTVDSSYNSPLHF.

The chain combines TRBV4-2 with TRBJ1-1; no clear D gene. CDR1 and CDR2 from the germline V gene are LGHNA and YNFKEQ. The CDR3 loop spans 13 amino acids. The V end lost 0 bases, the J end lost 0 bases, and 2 bases lay between the germline ends. The CDR3 reads CASSQDLNTEAFF. CDR3 sequence (DNA): TGTGCCAGCAGCCAAGACTTGAACACTGAAGCTTTCTTT.

This chain uses TRBV5-4 with TRBJ2-1, with 8 bases matching TRBD2. CDR3 length: 13 residues. The J segment lost 6 bases and the V segment lost 4 bases, leaving 3 bases of the junction unmatched. CDR1 and CDR2 (germline): SGHNT, YYREEE (reference sequence). The CDR3 loop is CASSRGGPNEQFF. DNA of the CDR3: TGTGCCAGCAGCCGGGGGGGGCCCAATGAGCAGTTCTTC.

V usage is TRBV9 and J usage is TRBJ1-1; maybe TRBD1 (6 bases). V was trimmed by 0 bases and J by 1 base, leaving 10 bases between them. Germline V gene data show CDR1 as SGDLS and CDR2 as YYNGEE. The CDR3 loop spans 15 amino acids. The chain's CDR3 is CASSVGGQRNTEAFF. For the CDR3, the DNA is TGTGCCAGCAGCGTAGGTGGACAGAGGAACACTGAAGCTTTCTTT.

The chain employs TRBV19 and TRBJ1-5, with D unclear. The CDR3 sequence is 11 residues long. Germline CDR1 is LNHDA and CDR2 is SQIVND (reference sequence). Between the trimmed V and J ends, which lost 5 bases and 10 bases, there was a span of 9 bases. This CDR3 reads CASSSTGPQHF. The CDR3, as DNA: TGTGCCAGTAGTTCGACGGGACCCCAGCATTTT. The full variable domain, rest sourced from reference TRBV19 and TRBJ1-5, is DGGITQSPKYLFRKEGQNVTLSCEQNLNHDAMYWYRQDPGQGLRLIYYSQIVNDFQKGDIAEGYSVSREKKESFPLTVTSAQKNPTAFYLCASSSTGPQHFGDGTRLSIL.

V usage is TRBV11-2 and J usage is TRBJ2-1; D is unclear. V shed 3 bases and J shed 6 bases, with 6 bases lying between them. This CDR3 has 12 amino acids. Looked up from germline, CDR1 is SGHAT and CDR2 is FQNNGV. The CDR3 is CASSLVANEQFF. The CDR3 bases are TGTGCCAGCAGCTTGGTAGCCAATGAGCAGTTCTTC.

The chain carries TRBV4-1 and TRBJ2-7; 7 nucleotides agree with TRBD2. Germline CDR1 and CDR2: MGHRA and YSYEKL. The CDR3 length is 14 residues. The V gene end was trimmed by 4 bases and the J gene end by 2 bases; junction bases not matched to a gene: 5. CDR3: CASSLRTSTYEQYF. The DNA for the CDR3 is TGCGCCAGCAGCCTTAGGACTAGTACCTACGAGCAGTACTTC.

This rearrangement joins TRBV6-1 to TRBJ1-5, with TRBD1 identical over 7 bases. Germline trimming cut 4 bases from V and 4 bases from J; bases unmatched to any gene: 10. Germline V CDR1 and CDR2: MNHNS, SASEGT. The CDR3 consists of 16 residues. This CDR3 is CASSGDGQVENQPQHF. CDR3 in DNA: TGTGCCAGCAGTGGGGACGGACAGGTCGAAAATCAGCCCCAGCATTTT.

V gene TRBV30 combines with J gene TRBJ2-2, with D perhaps matching TRBD2 (7 bases). The CDR3 covers 14 residues. Germline V gives CDR1 GTSNPN, CDR2 SVGIG (reference sequence). V shed 3 bases and J shed 6 bases, with 14 bases lying between them. The CDR3 here is CAWSLGGAPGELFF. Written as DNA, the CDR3 is TGTGCCTGGAGCCTGGGGGGGGCGCCCGGGGAGCTGTTTTTT.

Concerning this clone: Other DNA sequences of this sample code for an identical CDR3. The CDR3 region is CASSIGGRSNQPQHF. In nucleotides, the CDR3 is TGTGCCAGTAGTATAGGGGGCAGGTCGAATCAGCCCCAGCATTTT. The chain uses TRBV19 and TRBJ1-5, with TRBD1 as a possible D gene (5 bases). Germline V gives CDR1 LNHDA, CDR2 SQIVND (reference sequence). V was pared by 1 base and J by 4 bases, with 11 bases between. The CDR3 consists of 15 residues.

Only one count was recorded for this clone. This chain joins TRBV30 and TRBJ2-2; 9 positions agree with TRBD1. This CDR3 has 15 residues. CDR1 and CDR2 (germline): GTSNPN, SVGIG (reference sequence). With V trimmed by 5 bases and J by 5 bases, 9 bases remained unmatched. CDR3 sequence: CAWHTGGPGTGELFF. The CDR3 nucleotides are TGTGCCTGGCACACAGGGGGCCCCGGGACCGGGGAGCTGTTTTTT.

The rearrangement uses TRBV6-4 and TRBJ2-7; 10 bases are a match to TRBD2. The germline CDR1 and CDR2 sequences are MRHNA and SNTAGT. The CDR3 consists of 15 residues. Trimming at V came to 6 bases and at J to 4 bases, leaving 9 bases not matched to a gene. The CDR3 reads CASRASSGSSYEQYF. The CDR3 DNA follows: TGTGCCAGCAGGGCCTCTAGCGGGAGTAGTTACGAGCAGTACTTC.